This T cell receptor (beta chain) was documented in a study of Ad26.COV2.S vaccination and SARS-CoV-2 variants. Overall study: Doses of Ad26.COV2.S were injected into muscle once or twice, 56 days apart.

Treatment specified: roughly 20 received Ad26.COV2.S at low or high dose, single or two shots; about 5 received placebo; per-sample allocation not given. Specimens were obtained on day 63 following the first vaccine or placebo injection. V shed 6 bases and J 0 bases; nucleotides not matched to a gene: 10. Germline CDR1 SGHTA, CDR2 FQGNSA. This CDR3 contains 17 residues. Produced via immunoSEQ multiplex PCR; TCRdb's table is partial and in-frame only. The top ten hold about 5.4% of the sample, which has roughly 330,000 clones, roughly 90% seen once. The origin of this receptor is a person between 18 and 60 years old who received the Ad26.COV2.S COVID-19 vaccine or a placebo. The sample consisted of peripheral blood, taken in a trial of Ad26.COV2.S vaccine versus placebo. The chain couples TRBV7-2 to TRBJ1-1; 10 nucleotides match TRBD1. CDR3 coding DNA: TGTGCCAGCAGTTTTCCCGGACAGGGGGGGATGAACACTGAAGCTTTCTTT. Translation: CASSFPGQGGMNTEAFF.